Listed below are T cell receptor beta chains from one sample, sequenced in a study of CD8 T cells in ankylosing spondylitis. In TCRdb, the 5' RACE reads were re-called with MiXCR into one record per CDR3 protein. The data show roughly 700,000 distinct CDR3 sequences, over 15% seen once. The sequencing sample was made of blood, either unsorted or a sorted T cell fraction (not recorded which). These receptors came from a male donor with ankylosing spondylitis. Each CDR3 is given with its conserved first and last residue. Each record gives: D gene, V gene, clone size, J gene, CDR3 protein, CDR3 DNA. A D gene is named only where the DNA matches it firmly. Rows give clone size only sometimes, using once, few, many, or a class for an expanded clone.

D: .; V: TRBV7-2; size: many; J: TRBJ2-7; CDR3: CASSLMGLTYEQYF; DNA: TGTGCCAGCAGCTTAATGGGACTCACCTACGAGCAGTACTTC
D: .; V: TRBV4-3; size: few; J: TRBJ2-1; CDR3: CASSQDRGEWNEQFF; DNA: TGCGCCAGCAGCCAAGACAGGGGAGAGTGGAATGAGCAGTTCTTC
D: .; V: TRBV4-3; size: .; J: TRBJ2-1; CDR3: CASSRLDREGDEQFF; DNA: TGCGCCAGCAGCCGTCTGGACAGGGAGGGCGATGAGCAGTTCTTC
D: TRBD1; V: TRBV25-1; size: .; J: TRBJ2-7; CDR3: CASSVPWDSKELVAYEQYF; DNA: TGTGCCAGCAGTGTCCCCTGGGACAGTAAAGAACTAGTGGCCTACGAGCAGTACTTC
D: TRBD1; V: TRBV7-2; size: .; J: TRBJ2-7; CDR3: CASSHRQGAYEQYF; DNA: TGTGCCAGCAGCCACAGACAGGGGGCCTACGAGCAGTACTTC
D: .; V: TRBV7-9; size: .; J: TRBJ1-6; CDR3: CASSLGGDRPLHF; DNA: TGTGCCAGCAGCCTAGGCGGGGATCGACCCCTCCACTTT
D: TRBD2; V: TRBV20-1; size: .; J: TRBJ2-3; CDR3: CSARDISGGGREHTDTQYF; DNA: TGCAGTGCTAGAGACATTAGCGGGGGGGGCCGCGAGCATACAGATACGCAGTATTTT
D: .; V: TRBV20-1; size: many; J: TRBJ1-1; CDR3: CSANENTEAFF; DNA: TGCAGTGCTAACGAGAACACTGAAGCTTTCTTT
D: TRBD1; V: TRBV7-2; size: .; J: TRBJ2-1; CDR3: CASSLATGSSYNEQFF; DNA: TGTGCCAGCAGCTTAGCGACAGGGAGCTCCTACAATGAGCAGTTCTTC
D: TRBD1; V: TRBV11-2; size: .; J: TRBJ1-2; CDR3: CASSPMQGRGLNYGYTF; DNA: TGTGCCAGCAGCCCCATGCAGGGTAGGGGGCTTAACTATGGCTACACCTTC
D: .; V: TRBV4-3; size: .; J: TRBJ2-3; CDR3: CASSQDYMVNTDTQYF; DNA: TGCGCCAGCAGCCAAGATTATATGGTGAACACAGATACGCAGTATTTT
D: .; V: TRBV3-1; size: .; J: TRBJ1-6; CDR3: CASSPRQPGPPLHF; DNA: TGTGCCAGCAGCCCCCGACAACCGGGGCCACCCCTCCACTTT
D: .; V: TRBV7-9; size: few; J: TRBJ2-7; CDR3: CASSLVDAFSF; DNA: TGTGCCAGCAGCTTAGTTGATGCGTTCTCCTTC
D: TRBD1; V: TRBV12-3/TRBV12-4; size: .; J: TRBJ1-3; CDR3: CASSYPPPGQDSGNTIYF; DNA: TGTGCCAGCAGTTACCCCCCCCCGGGACAGGACTCTGGAAACACCATATATTTT
D: TRBD1; V: TRBV14; size: many; J: TRBJ2-7; CDR3: CASSPTGGLSSYEQYF; DNA: TGTGCCAGCAGCCCCACAGGGGGCCTCAGCTCCTACGAGCAGTACTTC
D: .; V: TRBV7-3; size: .; J: TRBJ2-5; CDR3: CASSLGGGQTQYF; DNA: TGTGCCAGCAGCTTAGGGGGCGGGCAGACCCAGTACTTC
D: .; V: TRBV7-2; size: few; J: TRBJ2-7; CDR3: CASSRPSYEQYF; DNA: TGTGCCAGCAGCCGCCCTAGTTACGAGCAGTACTTC
D: .; V: TRBV21-1; size: few; J: TRBJ1-1; CDR3: CASHPAVNTEAFF; DNA: TGTGCCAGCCACCCGGCAGTGAACACTGAAGCTTTCTTT
D: .; V: TRBV4-2; size: few; J: TRBJ2-3; CDR3: CASSQDLTSTDTQYF; DNA: TGTGCCAGCAGCCAAGATTTAACTAGCACAGATACGCAGTATTTT
D: TRBD2; V: TRBV4-1; size: .; J: TRBJ2-3; CDR3: CASSQSPTSGSGQDTQYF; DNA: TGCGCCAGCAGCCAATCCCCGACTAGCGGGAGCGGCCAGGATACGCAGTATTTT
D: TRBD2; V: TRBV6-2/TRBV6-3; size: .; J: TRBJ2-7; CDR3: CASRNNRLAASYEQYF; DNA: TGTGCCAGCAGGAACAACCGACTAGCGGCATCCTACGAGCAGTACTTC
D: .; V: TRBV27; size: .; J: TRBJ1-2; CDR3: CASARPGDGYTF; DNA: TGTGCCAGCGCACGTCCGGGGGATGGCTACACCTTC
D: .; V: TRBV2; size: .; J: TRBJ2-7; CDR3: CATTPGSRFTYEQYF; DNA: TGTGCCACCACCCCAGGGTCCCGATTTACCTACGAGCAGTACTTC
D: .; V: TRBV7-2; size: .; J: TRBJ1-2; CDR3: CASSLESNTHGGYTF; DNA: TGTGCCAGCAGCTTAGAGTCCAACACCCATGGCGGCTACACCTTC
D: TRBD1; V: TRBV4-3; size: few; J: TRBJ1-1; CDR3: CASSQDRDRGVNTEAFF; DNA: TGCGCCAGCAGCCAAGACCGGGACAGGGGGGTGAACACTGAAGCTTTCTTT
D: TRBD1; V: TRBV10-3; size: .; J: TRBJ1-1; CDR3: CAINTQGPITEAFF; DNA: TGTGCCATCAATACACAGGGGCCCATCACTGAAGCTTTCTTT
D: TRBD1; V: TRBV11-2; size: .; J: TRBJ1-1; CDR3: CASSLVLVDRAGGTEAFF; DNA: TGTGCCAGCAGCTTAGTATTGGTGGACAGGGCAGGTGGGACTGAAGCTTTCTTT
D: TRBD2; V: TRBV27; size: .; J: TRBJ2-7; CDR3: CASTVSGSGFYEQYF; DNA: TGTGCCAGCACCGTTAGCGGGAGCGGATTCTACGAGCAGTACTTC